Sequencing of this T cell receptor (beta chain) was carried out in a study of control samples from healthy donors and cancer patients. Some clones are missing from TCRdb's copy, which holds only in-frame ones; the method was immunoSEQ multiplex PCR. The sample carries 100,000 to 120,000 clones, approximately 87% recorded once. Germline CDR1 SNHLY, CDR2 FYNNEI. Trimming pared 7 bases from V and 2 bases from J, leaving 8 bases between. CDR3 length: 12 amino acids. The chain combines TRBV2 with TRBJ2-5, with D possibly being TRBD2 (5 bases). The TCR was taken from a woman between 55 and 75 years old with lung cancer. The material sequenced was PBMCs. The CDR3 DNA sequence: TGTGCCAGCAATCTAGCACAAGAGACCCAGTACTTC. Its protein is CASNLAQETQYF.